This T cell receptor (beta chain) was sequenced in a study of T cells after posttransplantation cyclophosphamide. The protocol was immunoSEQ multiplex PCR, while the TCRdb copy is restricted to in-frame clones and leaves out a portion. The sample has about 38,000 clones, none seen only once; the top ten hold around 5.9%. Trimming pared 6 bases from V and 6 bases from J, leaving 8 bases between. The CDR3 contains 11 residues. CDR1 and CDR2 from the germline V gene are SQVTM and ANQGSEA. There are many counts of this clone. The material sequenced was PBMCs. The clonotype comes from a man between 25 and 39 years old in good health and a related stem cell transplant donor. The chain links TRBV29-1 to TRBJ2-2; D possibly matches TRBD1 or TRBD2 (6 bases each). CDR3 sequence: CSVEGAGELFF. The CDR3 nucleotides read TGCAGCGTGGAGGGGGCCGGGGAGCTGTTTTTT.